Listed here are 7 T cell receptor beta chains from one sample, sequenced in a study of regulatory T cells in long-lasting Graves disease (dated by TCRdb to about 2021). The sample's time point label, in plain terms: newly diagnosed GD, antithyroid drugs for less than 3 months. For both TCR sequencing and RNA sequencing, RNA was extracted from PBMCs using TRIzol. Libraries were built with multiplex PCR. Sequenced using an Illumina HiSeq 4000. iRepertoire HTBI primers and Arm-PCR amplification of CDR3 regions were used to construct TCR beta libraries. TCRdb reprocessed the public reads (quality trimming at Q25 with fastp, clone calling with MiXCR) and kept in-frame beta chains. Entries are consolidated by CDR3 protein sequence, retaining the most common genes and DNA. The sample includes some 600,000 distinct CDR3 sequences, with about 16% observed a single time. Of the sample, 9.5% to 15% falls within the top ten clones.

The same data also went into a second study, on T cells in Graves' hyperthyroidism and ophthalmopathy.

The sample in question was peripheral blood mononuclear cells (PBMCs), obtained at new diagnosis, from a patient treated with antithyroid drugs. Receptors were obtained from a man aged 18 to 29 with Graves disease. Donor details come from another sample of the same person, matched by shared clones.

About this clonotype: A single base separates this from a much larger clone, so it may be a read error. V and J are TRBV12-3 or TRBV12-4 and TRBJ2-1; 7 nucleotides line up with TRBD1. This CDR3 region has 13 residues. V shed 5 bases and J 8 bases; nucleotides not matched to a gene: 6. The CDR3 sequence: CASSPRDSYEQFF. The DNA for the CDR3 is TGTGCCAGCAGTCCCCGGGACAGCTATGAGCAGTTCTTC.

This clonotype was seen only a few times. V gene TRBV6-1 combines with J gene TRBJ1-4; D is perhaps TRBD1 (5 bases). The CDR3 consists of 12 residues. V gave up 4 bases and J gave up 5 bases, with 5 bases separating them. The germline gives CDR1 MNHNS, CDR2 SASEGT. CDR3 DNA: TGTGCCAGCAGTGGACAGAATGAAAAACTGTTTTTT. Translation gives CASSGQNEKLFF.

To note about this clonotype: This may arise from a read error, as a much more abundant clone is one base away. J is TRBJ2-1 and V is TRBV12-3 or TRBV12-4; D might be TRBD1 or TRBD2, each matching 5 bases. The CDR3 covers 15 residues. The DNA of the CDR3 is TGTGCCAGCAGGCCCGGGGCAGCTATTTGGAATGGGCAGTTCTTC. This encodes CASRPGAAIWNGQFF.

This clonotype was seen at least ten times. This chain links TRBV3-1 with TRBJ2-7; D unresolved. Germline V gene sequence: CDR1 LGHDT, CDR2 YNNKEL (reference sequence). The CDR3 consists of 14 residues. V was cut by 2 bases and J by 5 bases, with 13 bases left in between. This chain's CDR3 is CASSQRHSLHEQYF. CDR3 DNA sequence: TGTGCCAGCAGCCAAAGACACTCTCTCCACGAGCAGTACTTC.

This clonotype was counted once. The chain couples TRBV5-1 to TRBJ1-4, with TRBD1 matching 10 bases. Germline loops: CDR1 SGHRS, CDR2 YFSETQ. The CDR3 covers 16 residues. The trim removed 3 bases at V and 7 bases at J, leaving 9 bases unmatched. In DNA, the CDR3 is TGCGCCAGCAGCTCCGGGGACAGGGGAGATGTTGAAAAACTGTTTTTT. This codes for CASSSGDRGDVEKLFF.

This clonotype was detected a few times. This chain links TRBV27 with TRBJ2-5; TRBD1 agrees at 9 bases. The junction had 13 bases not matched to a gene; V was cut back by 6 bases and J by 5 bases. In germline, CDR1 is MNHEY, CDR2 SMNVEV (reference sequence). The CDR3 has 16 residues. The CDR3 DNA reads TGTGCCAGCAGCCTTATCGGGAACAGGGGGCGGGAGACCCAGTACTTC. Protein product: CASSLIGNRGRETQYF.

The chain is built from TRBV12-5 and TRBJ2-2; maybe TRBD2 (6 bases). Trimming left V 3 bases short and J 1 base short, with 18 bases between. Germline V gives CDR1 LGHNT, CDR2 FRNRAP. The CDR3 runs 18 residues. The CDR3, as DNA: TGTGCTAGTGGTTTCGGATTCGCGGGAACAAGGAACACCGGGGAGCTGTTTTTT. This codes for CASGFGFAGTRNTGELFF. The variable domain in full, completed from reference TRBV12-5 and TRBJ2-2, reads DARVTQTPRHKVTEMGQEVTMRCQPILGHNTVFWYRQTMMQGLELLAYFRNRAPLDDSGMPKDRFSAEMPDATLATLKIQPSEPRDSAVYFCASGFGFAGTRNTGELFFGEGSRLTVL.